These 7 T cell receptor beta chains came from one sample sequenced in a study of STAT5B mutations in CD4+ large granular lymphocyte leukemia (dated by TCRdb to 2022 to 2024). Receptor amplification or capture employed the immunoSEQ multiplex PCR assay. The table was pulled from immuneACCESS by TCRdb, which kept in-frame rearrangements only. Such tables lose some clones; where checked, under half of the loss comes from unresolved V genes, and the rest has no known cause. The sample records 25,000 to 30,000 clones, about 76% of which are singletons. Together, the top ten hold 0.33% of the sample. The sequenced sample was CD4+ T cells from blood buffy coats. Source of these receptors: a human donor in good health.

The V call is TRBV11-3, the J call TRBJ2-7; D uncertain. CDR3 length: 11 amino acids. V gave up 6 bases and J gave up 3 bases, with 6 bases separating them. Germline CDR1 reads SGHNT; CDR2 reads YENEEA. In DNA form, the CDR3 reads TGTGCCAGCAGGGGTTTCTACGAGCAGTACTTC. Its translation: CASRGFYEQYF.

This clone appeared a single time. The chain couples TRBV6-1 to TRBJ2-7, with D hard to call. The length of the CDR3 is 13 residues. Per the germline V gene, CDR1 is MNHNS and CDR2 is SASEGT. Trimming removed 2 bases from V and 2 bases from J, with 7 bases in between. The CDR3 nucleotides read TGTGCCAGCAGTGAAAACTCTGCCTACGAGCAGTACGTC. Protein product: CASSENSAYEQYV.

The V gene is TRBV27, the J gene TRBJ2-5; D possibly matches TRBD1 or TRBD2 (6 bases each). The CDR3 consists of 13 residues. Trimming pared 5 bases from V and 9 bases from J, leaving 16 bases between. CDR1 is MNHEY, CDR2 SMNVEV, per germline (reference sequence). Written as DNA, the CDR3 is TGTGCCAGCAGTAACAGGGACTTCGCGGCCCAGTACTTC. Translation: CASSNRDFAAQYF.

The count of this clone is one. J is TRBJ2-1 and V is TRBV28; the D is unclear. Trimming left V 3 bases short and J 8 bases short, with 5 bases between. Looked up from germline, CDR1 is MDHEN and CDR2 is SYDVKM. The CDR3 length is 11 residues. This chain's CDR3 is CASSFGYEQFF. CDR3 bases: TGTGCCAGCAGTTTCGGCTATGAGCAGTTCTTC.

The gene calls are TRBV6-1 and TRBJ1-5; 7 bases agree with TRBD1. V gave up 3 bases and J gave up 2 bases; unmatched junction bases: 10. Germline V CDR1 and CDR2: MNHNS, SASEGT. This CDR3 region has 17 residues. CDR3 nucleotide sequence: TGTGCCAGCAGTGAGAGGCAGGGGGGATTCGGCAATCAGCCCCAGCATTTT. It translates to CASSERQGGFGNQPQHF.

This chain joins TRBV5-4 and TRBJ2-1; 10 nucleotides align to TRBD1. The CDR3 contains 14 residues. Germline V gene sequence: CDR1 SGHNT, CDR2 YYREEE (reference sequence). With V trimmed by 3 bases and J by 8 bases, 5 bases remained unmatched. Written as DNA, the CDR3 is TGTGCCAGCAGCTGGGACAGGGGCAACTATGAGCAGTTCTTC. Amino acid sequence: CASSWDRGNYEQFF.

The genes are TRBV2 and TRBJ2-7; 10 bases fit TRBD1. The junction had 6 bases not matched to a gene; V was cut back by 6 bases and J by 4 bases. The germline gives CDR1 SNHLY, CDR2 FYNNEI. The CDR3 contains 14 residues. The CDR3 sequence: CASSETGGRYEQYF. The CDR3 DNA reads as TGTGCCAGCAGCGAGACAGGGGGCCGGTACGAGCAGTACTTC.